The 27 T cell receptor beta chains listed next were all sequenced from one sample in a study of cytomegalovirus exposure and HLA in healthy donors. PCR primers comprised 60 Vbeta and 13 Jbeta primers. Profiling relied on immunoSEQ multiplex PCR, and the TCRdb table lists in-frame clones only, not all of them. The data show 63,000 or so clones, roughly 67% seen once. The sequenced sample consisted of PBMCs. These receptor sequences come from a man aged 50 to 60 in good health and CMV-seronegative.

The J gene is TRBJ1-1, the V gene TRBV9; D is ambiguous. The CDR3 extends over 15 amino acids. Deletions cut 0 bases from V and 4 bases from J, with 13 bases between. The V gene's germline CDR1 is SGDLS and CDR2 YYNGEE. In nucleotides, the CDR3 is TGTGCCAGCAGCGTAGGTGGCCTGACGGGCACTGAAGCTTTCTTT. This sequence encodes CASSVGGLTGTEAFF.

This clone was seen a handful of times. The chain employs TRBV7-2 and TRBJ2-5; D is uncertain. The CDR3 has 13 amino acids. Germline lookup yields CDR1 SGHTA and CDR2 FQGNSA. The germline V and J ends were trimmed by 2 bases and 4 bases, with 8 bases remaining between them. The CDR3: CASSLLVTETQYF. DNA of the CDR3: TGTGCCAGCAGCTTATTAGTAACAGAGACCCAGTACTTC.

The gene calls are TRBV9 and TRBJ2-2, with D tentatively TRBD1 (5 bases). V shed 0 bases and J shed 2 bases, with 8 bases lying between them. CDR3 length equals 15 residues. Germline CDR1 and CDR2: SGDLS and YYNGEE. Here the CDR3 reads CASSVVQGNTGELFF. In DNA, the CDR3 is TGTGCCAGCAGCGTAGTTCAGGGAAACACCGGGGAGCTGTTTTTT.

The chain employs TRBV7-9 and TRBJ2-1; 9 bases fit TRBD1. The germline gives CDR1 SEHNR, CDR2 FQNEAQ (reference sequence). This CDR3 has 14 amino acids. After removal of 2 bases from V and 8 bases from J, the junction contained 4 bases not matched to a gene. The CDR3 DNA reads as TGTGCCAGCAGCTTACTGGGACAGGGCTATGAGCAGTTCTTC. It encodes CASSLLGQGYEQFF.

The V and J genes are TRBV5-1 and TRBJ2-7; possibly TRBD1 for D (7 bases). V dropped 7 bases and J dropped 0 bases, with 23 bases sitting between them. The CDR3 extends over 17 amino acids. CDR1 and CDR2 (germline): SGHRS, YFSETQ. The CDR3 here is CASGSGFGQVSSYEQYF. Written as DNA, the CDR3 is TGCGCCAGCGGAAGCGGGTTTGGACAGGTCTCCTCCTACGAGCAGTACTTC.

The chain has TRBV5-6 and TRBJ1-5; D unresolved. Per germline, CDR1 SGHDT and CDR2 YYEEEE. Trimming removed 2 bases at V and 2 bases at J, with 5 bases between. This CDR3 has 13 amino acids. CDR3 in amino acids: CASSFSGNQPQHF. Written as DNA, the CDR3 is TGTGCCAGCAGCTTCAGTGGCAATCAGCCCCAGCATTTT.

CDR3 in DNA: TGTGCCAGCAGTCGAAGGGAGGTCATGAGCACTGAAGCTTTCTTT. Translation gives CASSRREVMSTEAFF. The chain carries TRBV6-5 and TRBJ1-1; D gene ambiguous. CDR1 and CDR2 from the germline V gene are MNHEY and SVGAGI. V lost 5 bases and J 4 bases, leaving 17 bases between the germline ends. The CDR3 runs to 15 residues.

Only a few counts were recorded for this clone. This chain uses TRBV5-1 with TRBJ2-5, with D perhaps matching TRBD1 (6 bases). This CDR3 has 14 residues. The V end lost 0 bases, the J end lost 1 base, and 7 bases lay between the germline ends. Germline CDR1 is SGHRS and CDR2 is YFSETQ. The CDR3 region is CASSLAQGQETQYF. Here the CDR3 DNA reads TGCGCCAGCAGCTTGGCACAGGGCCAAGAGACCCAGTACTTC.

The chain has TRBV5-6 and TRBJ1-5; no clear D gene. The ends were cut back, 5 bases at V and 3 bases at J, with 6 bases in the middle. CDR1 is SGHDT, CDR2 YYEEEE, per germline. There are 12 residues in the CDR3. The DNA of the CDR3 is TGTGCCAGCAGTGCCTACAATCAGCCCCAGCATTTT. Encoded protein: CASSAYNQPQHF. Filled out from reference TRBV5-6 and TRBJ1-5, the complete variable domain reads DAGVTQSPTHLIKTRGQQVTLRCSPKSGHDTVSWYQQALGQGPQFIFQYYEEEERQRGNFPDRFSGHQFPNYSSELNVNALLLGDSALYLCASSAYNQPQHFGDGTRLSIL.

The chain links TRBV30 to TRBJ1-1, with a weak D call TRBD1 (6 bases). This CDR3 comprises 12 residues. V was clipped by 1 base and J by 6 bases, with 9 bases between them. The germline gives CDR1 GTSNPN, CDR2 SVGIG (reference sequence). CDR3 sequence (DNA): TGTGCCTGGAGTGCACAGGGCCCTGAAGCTTTCTTT. It specifies CAWSAQGPEAFF.

The chain couples TRBV19 to TRBJ2-7; TRBD1 matches 8 bases. The CDR3 is 13 amino acids. Trimming cost V 3 bases and J 3 bases; bases outside gene matches: 1. Per the germline V gene, CDR1 is LNHDA and CDR2 is SQIVND (reference sequence). CDR3: CASSMGQVYEQYF. The CDR3 DNA reads as TGTGCCAGTAGTATGGGACAGGTCTACGAGCAGTACTTC.

This chain uses TRBV16 with TRBJ1-5; a weak D match, TRBD1 (5 bases). Looked up from germline, CDR1 is KGHSY and CDR2 is FQNENV. The V end was cut by 3 bases, the J end by 2 bases, with 11 bases between. The CDR3 has 15 amino acids. The CDR3 region is CASSQQGWGNQPQHF. The CDR3 nucleotides are TGTGCCAGCAGCCAGCAGGGATGGGGCAATCAGCCCCAGCATTTT.

The V and J genes are TRBV6-4 and TRBJ1-1; D is ambiguous. Trimming took 4 bases from V and 4 from J, leaving 16 bases between them. CDR1 MRHNA and CDR2 SNTAGT come from the germline V gene. The CDR3 contains 15 residues. This chain's CDR3 is CASSATGVTGTEAFF. The DNA for the CDR3 is TGTGCCAGCAGTGCCACCGGGGTTACCGGCACTGAAGCTTTCTTT.

V gene TRBV25-1 combines with J gene TRBJ2-1; no reliable D call. Germline CDR1 and CDR2: MGHDK and SYGVNS. The CDR3 has 12 residues. V lost 3 bases and J 9 bases, leaving 9 bases between the germline ends. The CDR3 nucleotides are TGTGCCAGCAGTGATCCCCCGGGTGAGCAGTTCTTC. It encodes CASSDPPGEQFF. Together with reference TRBV25-1 and TRBJ2-1, the CDR3 gives the full variable domain: EADIYQTPRYLVIGTGKKITLECSQTMGHDKMYWYQQDPGMELHLIHYSYGVNSTEKGDLSSESTVSRIRTEHFPLTLESARPSHTSQYLCASSDPPGEQFFGPGTRLTVL.

This clone was detected only once. DNA of the CDR3: TGTGCCAGCCTTACAGGGTACACCGGGGAGCTGTTTTTT. The encoded protein is CASLTGYTGELFF. The chain carries TRBV2 and TRBJ2-2, with TRBD1 as a possible D gene (6 bases). Germline lookup yields CDR1 SNHLY and CDR2 FYNNEI. This CDR3 contains 13 residues. V was shortened by 8 bases and J by 3 bases, with 10 bases between the two germline ends.

This clone was recorded once. The rearrangement uses TRBV27 and TRBJ2-3, with a possible D match to TRBD2 (6 bases). Germline V gene lookup returns CDR1 MNHEY and CDR2 SMNVEV (reference sequence). Trimming pared 5 bases from V and 2 bases from J, leaving 17 bases between. CDR3 length: 16 amino acids. Here the CDR3 reads CASSEDWGDATDTQYF. The DNA for the CDR3 is TGTGCCAGCAGTGAAGACTGGGGGGATGCCACAGATACGCAGTATTTT.

This chain joins TRBV9 and TRBJ1-2; 9 nucleotides agree with TRBD1. The ends lost 3 bases at V and 6 bases at J; junction bases unmatched: 9. CDR1 is SGDLS and CDR2 is YYNGEE in the germline V gene. The CDR3 contains 15 residues. CDR3 amino acids: CASSGMSGQGHGYTF. The CDR3 DNA follows: TGTGCCAGCAGCGGAATGAGCGGACAGGGGCATGGCTACACCTTC. Drawing the rest from reference TRBV9 and TRBJ1-2, the complete variable domain is DSGVTQTPKHLITATGQRVTLRCSPRSGDLSVYWYQQSLDQGLQFLIQYYNGEERAKGNILERFSAQQFPDLHSELNLSSLELGDSALYFCASSGMSGQGHGYTFGSGTRLTVV.

This clone was seen only a few times. The chain is built from TRBV6-5 and TRBJ2-4; TRBD1 might be the D (5 bases). The V and J ends lost 7 bases and 2 bases respectively, with 12 bases between them. The CDR3 is 14 residues long. Germline CDR1 and CDR2: MNHEY and SVGAGI. The CDR3 DNA sequence: TGTGCCAGCACCTCAGGGCAAACCAAAAACATTCAGTACTTC. Translation: CASTSGQTKNIQYF.

This clone showed up just a few times. The chain employs TRBV7-9 and TRBJ1-2, with TRBD1 identical over 8 bases. From germline, CDR1 is SEHNR and CDR2 FQNEAQ (reference sequence). The trim removed 5 bases at V and 3 bases at J, leaving 8 bases unmatched. This CDR3 has 15 residues. Here the CDR3 reads CASSPTRDRHYGYTF. CDR3 coding DNA: TGTGCCAGCAGCCCGACTCGGGACAGGCACTATGGCTACACCTTC.

The V and J genes are TRBV29-1 and TRBJ1-5, with D perhaps matching TRBD1 (6 bases). The germline V gene encodes CDR1 SQVTM and CDR2 ANQGSEA. The V end was cut by 4 bases, the J end by 9 bases, with 13 bases between. The CDR3 is made up of 12 amino acids. The CDR3 region is CSVGEGGTPQHF. CDR3 DNA sequence: TGCAGCGTTGGGGAGGGGGGTACGCCCCAGCATTTT. The whole variable domain, remainder taken from reference TRBV29-1 and TRBJ1-5, is SAVISQKPSRDICQRGTSLTIQCQVDSQVTMMFWYRQQPGQSLTLIATANQGSEATYESGFVIDKFPISRPNLTFSTLTVSNMSPEDSSIYLCSVGEGGTPQHFGDGTRLSIL.

The gene calls are TRBV6-1 and TRBJ1-2, with 10 bases lining up with TRBD1. This CDR3 has 17 amino acids. Looked up from germline, CDR1 is MNHNS and CDR2 is SASEGT. V was pared by 3 bases and J by 8 bases, with 15 bases of the junction left unmatched. In DNA, the CDR3 is TGTGCCAGCAGTGATTACGAGGACAGGGGGTTTTCCGACGGCTACACCTTC. This sequence encodes CASSDYEDRGFSDGYTF.

This clone was counted a few times. The chain couples TRBV29-1 to TRBJ2-7, with TRBD1 as a possible D gene (5 bases). V was clipped by 7 bases and J by 5 bases, with 18 bases between them. There are 13 residues in the CDR3. Germline values: CDR1 SQVTM, CDR2 ANQGSEA. The DNA for the CDR3 is TGCAGCGCATCGGGCAGGGCCGGCGACGAGCAGTACTTC. It encodes CSASGRAGDEQYF.

V gene TRBV27 combines with J gene TRBJ2-7, with TRBD1 matching 8 bases. The CDR3 loop spans 14 amino acids. V dropped 6 bases and J dropped 6; count of bases not matched to a gene: 10. CDR1 is MNHEY and CDR2 is SMNVEV in the germline V gene (reference sequence). The CDR3 coding sequence is TGTGCCAGCAGGGGAGCAGGGGGCTTTTCCGAGCAGTACTTC. Protein product: CASRGAGGFSEQYF.

J is TRBJ1-1 and V is TRBV6-6; 8 bases align to TRBD1. The V and J ends lost 5 bases and 3 bases, in that order; junction bases with no gene match: 11. Germline CDR1 is MNHNY and CDR2 is SVGAGI (reference sequence). The CDR3 is made up of 16 amino acids. The CDR3 nucleotides are TGTGCCAGCAGTCAAATGGACAGGGAGGGGGACACTGAAGCTTTCTTT. It is translated as CASSQMDREGDTEAFF.

This clone showed up just a few times. This chain joins TRBV2 and TRBJ2-7; perhaps TRBD2 as D (6 bases). The CDR3 runs to 14 residues. V shed 6 bases and J shed 2 bases, with 14 bases lying between them. Germline lookup yields CDR1 SNHLY and CDR2 FYNNEI. In nucleotides, the CDR3 is TGTGCCAGCAGGTGGGGCGGGGCCCCCTACGAGCAGTACTTC. Translated, it gives CASRWGGAPYEQYF.

This clone came up once. This chain joins TRBV5-5 and TRBJ1-2, with TRBD1 as a possible D gene (5 bases). The CDR3 runs to 13 residues. From germline, CDR1 is SGHKS and CDR2 YYEKEE (reference sequence). V lost 0 bases and J 7 bases, leaving 10 bases between the germline ends. The CDR3: CASSLGQGSGYTF. The CDR3 region has the DNA TGTGCCAGCAGCTTGGGGCAGGGAAGTGGCTACACCTTC.

The gene calls are TRBV9 and TRBJ2-5; 8 bases are shared with TRBD2. CDR1 and CDR2 from the germline V gene are SGDLS and YYNGEE. CDR3 size: 17 residues. The ends lost 3 bases at V and 4 bases at J; junction bases unmatched: 14. The CDR3 DNA is TGTGCCAGCAGCGCCCATCTTGGCGGGGGGCCGGGAGAGACCCAGTACTTC. Its protein is CASSAHLGGGPGETQYF.